A single sample is the source of the 7 T cell receptor beta chains below, sequenced in a study of blood T cell repertoires in COVID-19. This table comes from immunoSEQ multiplex PCR, and its TCRdb copy is limited to in-frame clones, with some not included. The sample records around 400,000 clones, around 89% being singletons. The sample consisted of peripheral blood. Receptors originate from a man in his forties with acute or convalescent COVID-19.

J is TRBJ2-7 and V is TRBV28; unclear D gene. The CDR3 sequence is 13 residues long. The V gene lost 6 bases and the J gene lost 0 bases, with 9 bases spanning the gap. Germline lookup yields CDR1 MDHEN and CDR2 SYDVKM. CDR3 protein: CASRELTSYEQYF. In nucleotides, the CDR3 is TGTGCCAGCAGGGAGTTGACCTCCTACGAGCAGTACTTC.

The chain has TRBV2 and TRBJ1-4; 7 bases are shared with TRBD1. CDR3 length equals 13 residues. Germline lookup yields CDR1 SNHLY and CDR2 FYNNEI. V lost 11 bases, J lost 8 bases, and 11 bases stayed unmatched. CDR3 coding DNA: TGTGCCGGCCAGACAGGGAGTAGAGAAAAACTGTTTTTT. It is translated as CAGQTGSREKLFF.

In nucleotides, the CDR3 is TGTGCCAGCAGCTTAAGGCAGGGAAGACACGAGCAGTACTTC. Protein product: CASSLRQGRHEQYF. The chain is built from TRBV7-2 and TRBJ2-7; perhaps TRBD1 as D (5 bases). This CDR3 has 14 amino acids. Trimming pared 2 bases from V and 5 bases from J, leaving 13 bases between. Looked up from germline, CDR1 is SGHTA and CDR2 is FQGNSA.

This clone has just a few counts. This sequence joins TRBV19 and TRBJ1-5, with D possibly matching TRBD1 (5 bases). The V end was cut by 1 base, the J end by 6 bases, with 19 bases between. The germline V gene encodes CDR1 LNHDA and CDR2 SQIVND (reference sequence). This CDR3 comprises 17 residues. CDR3 sequence: CASSIGDQTARGQPQHF. The CDR3 DNA reads TGTGCCAGTAGTATAGGTGATCAGACAGCTCGCGGTCAGCCCCAGCATTTT.

The J gene is TRBJ1-2, the V gene TRBV7-2; 8 bases map to TRBD1. Germline V gene data show CDR1 as SGHTA and CDR2 as FQGNSA. V trimming: 1 base; J trimming: 6 bases; junction bases outside the gene matches: 1. The CDR3 sequence is 13 residues long. The CDR3 here is CASSLGTGNGYTF. In nucleotides, the CDR3 is TGTGCCAGCAGCTTAGGGACAGGGAATGGCTACACCTTC.

The sample holds a few counts of this clone. The chain uses TRBV7-6 and TRBJ1-5; the D is unclear. This CDR3 comprises 13 residues. Germline V gene data show CDR1 as SGHVS and CDR2 as FNYEAQ. Trimming cost V 1 base and J 4 bases, with 5 bases left between them. The CDR3 is CASSLGPNQPQHF. Written as DNA, the CDR3 is TGTGCCAGCAGCTTAGGGCCTAATCAGCCCCAGCATTTT.

The CDR3 nucleotides read TGCGCCAGCAGCCTCCAGCCCCGTCAGGGTAGCTCTGGAAACACCATATATTTT. Its protein is CASSLQPRQGSSGNTIYF. The chain uses TRBV5-1 and TRBJ1-3; D may be TRBD1 (5 bases). CDR1 is SGHRS, CDR2 YFSETQ, per germline. Trimming cost V 4 bases and J 0 bases, with 20 bases left between them. This CDR3 region has 18 residues.